This TCR beta chain is drawn from a study of pediatric ulcerative colitis. Looked up from germline, CDR1 is SGHDT and CDR2 is YYEEEE. This CDR3 contains 12 residues. Trimming took off 1 base at V and 8 bases at J, with 9 bases between the two ends. Measured with immunoSEQ multiplex PCR; TCRdb has only the in-frame clones, and not every one. The repertoire holds fewer than 40,000 clones, with more than 75% as singletons. The sequenced material came from blood. This sequence originates from a boy aged 5-17 years with severe ulcerative colitis. The chain recombines TRBV5-6 with TRBJ1-2; D unclear. The CDR3 bases are TGTGCCAGCAGCTTGAAGGGAGGCGGCTACACCTTC. Its protein product is CASSLKGGGYTF.